The 11 T cell receptor beta chains below were found in one sample sequenced in a study of T-cell reconstitution after alpha-beta-depleted transplantation in children. Using unique molecular identifiers, the investigators prepared the TCRbeta library. One entry per CDR3 protein results from TCRdb running MiXCR on the PCR reads. Among a few hundred thousand distinct CDR3 sequences listed, around 8.9% were seen once. This material consisted of PBMCs from the stem cell graft donor, taken from the stem cell graft. These receptor sequences come from a human donor who donated a stem cell graft to a child with SCID.

This clonotype was seen many times. V usage is TRBV19 and J usage is TRBJ2-3, with D perhaps TRBD2 (6 bases). Germline V gene data show CDR1 as LNHDA and CDR2 as SQIVND (reference sequence). Trimming stripped 6 bases from V and 2 bases from J, with 15 bases between. CDR3 size: 15 residues. CDR3 residues: CASRPTGEYTDTQYF. The CDR3 coding sequence is TGTGCCAGTAGACCAACGGGGGAGTACACAGATACGCAGTATTTT. Looking up the rest from reference TRBV19 and TRBJ2-3 gives the full variable domain: DGGITQSPKYLFRKEGQNVTLSCEQNLNHDAMYWYRQDPGQGLRLIYYSQIVNDFQKGDIAEGYSVSREKKESFPLTVTSAQKNPTAFYLCASRPTGEYTDTQYFGPGTRLTVL.

The CDR3 coding sequence is TGTGCCAGCAGCTTATTTCCGGCAGGTGGACAGACCAGGGAAAAACTGTTTTTT. Protein: CASSLFPAGGQTREKLFF. The J gene is TRBJ1-4, the V gene TRBV11-2, with a possible D match to TRBD1 (6 bases). This CDR3 is built from 18 residues. CDR1 is SGHAT, CDR2 FQNNGV, per germline. The V end was cut by 2 bases, the J end by 8 bases, with 24 bases between.

This clonotype is deemed medium-sized. The CDR3 bases are TGCAGTGCTAGAGGGACAGGGGACACCGGGGAGCTGTTTTTT. Protein sequence: CSARGTGDTGELFF. This rearrangement joins TRBV20-1 to TRBJ2-2, with 9 bases matching TRBD1. J lost 3 bases, V lost 1 base, and 0 bases had no gene match. Germline CDR1 reads DFQATT; CDR2 reads SNEGSKA (reference sequence). The CDR3 spans 14 residues.

This clonotype was seen at least ten times. This chain uses TRBV20-1 with TRBJ2-2, with TRBD1 matching 7 bases. Looked up from germline, CDR1 is DFQATT and CDR2 is SNEGSKA (reference sequence). This CDR3 is built from 16 residues. The ends lost 0 bases at V and 1 base at J; junction bases unmatched: 5. DNA for the CDR3: TGCAGTGCTAGAGACTTCCGGGACAGGAACACCGGGGAGCTGTTTTTT. Its protein product is CSARDFRDRNTGELFF.

V gene TRBV2 combines with J gene TRBJ1-5; unclear D gene. The CDR3 runs to 12 residues. Germline CDR1 SNHLY, CDR2 FYNNEI. The V and J ends lost 7 bases and 4 bases respectively, with 8 bases between them. The CDR3 nucleotides read TGTGCCAGCAACCGAGCTAATCAGCCCCAGCATTTT. This sequence encodes CASNRANQPQHF.

This clonotype came up many times. The chain links TRBV19 to TRBJ2-1; TRBD2 aligns across 7 bases. Trimming took 6 bases from V and 7 from J; bases not matched to a gene: 18. This CDR3 spans 17 amino acids. CDR1 LNHDA and CDR2 SQIVND come from the germline V gene (reference sequence). The DNA of the CDR3 is TGTGCCAGTAGGCCATCCCATCTAGCGGCTTACGGGAATGAGCAGTTCTTC. Its translation is CASRPSHLAAYGNEQFF.

This clonotype was counted at least ten times. V and J are TRBV20-1 and TRBJ1-4; D is unresolved. V lost 5 bases, J lost 7 bases, and 8 bases lay in between. The CDR3 has 11 amino acids. Germline CDR1 is DFQATT and CDR2 is SNEGSKA (reference sequence). In DNA, the CDR3 is TGCAGTGCTCATAATGGTGAAAAACTGTTTTTT. This codes for CSAHNGEKLFF.

Ten or more counts support this clonotype. This rearrangement joins TRBV5-1 to TRBJ2-1; D may be TRBD2 (7 bases). Trimming pared 4 bases from V and 7 bases from J, leaving 27 bases between. CDR3 length equals 18 residues. Germline assignment: CDR1 SGHRS and CDR2 YFSETQ. The CDR3 spells CASSLGGRSSLDMNEQFF. CDR3 in DNA: TGCGCCAGCAGCCTGGGGGGGCGGTCCTCACTCGACATGAATGAGCAGTTCTTC.

This clonotype came up a few times. The rearrangement uses TRBV29-1 and TRBJ2-3; tentative D call: TRBD1 (6 bases). Trimming removed 1 base at V and 3 bases at J, with 14 bases between. CDR3 length: 15 amino acids. CDR1 and CDR2 (germline): SQVTM, ANQGSEA. The DNA of the CDR3 is TGCAGCGTTGAAGTAGGGCAGGGGATAACAGATACGCAGTATTTT. The encoded protein is CSVEVGQGITDTQYF.

This clonotype was counted ten times or more. This chain joins TRBV5-1 and TRBJ1-1; D is ambiguous. V lost 0 bases and J lost 0, with 6 bases in between. Per germline, CDR1 SGHRS and CDR2 YFSETQ. CDR3 length: 14 residues. DNA for the CDR3: TGCGCCAGCAGCTTGGGTGACATGAACACTGAAGCTTTCTTT. Encoded protein: CASSLGDMNTEAFF. The full variable domain, with the rest looked up from reference TRBV5-1 and TRBJ1-1, is KAGVTQTPRYLIKTRGQQVTLSCSPISGHRSVSWYQQTPGQGLQFLFEYFSETQRNKGNFPGRFSGRQFSNSRSEMNVSTLELGDSALYLCASSLGDMNTEAFFGQGTRLTVV.

This clonotype was seen at least ten times. This rearrangement joins TRBV12-3 or TRBV12-4 to TRBJ1-1, with TRBD1 as a possible D gene (5 bases). The CDR3 contains 14 residues. Trimming took off 6 bases at V and 0 bases at J, with 11 bases between the two ends. Written as DNA, the CDR3 is TGTGCCAGCAGCAGGGTCGGGATGAACACTGAAGCTTTCTTT. Translated: CASSRVGMNTEAFF.